The 5 T cell receptor beta chains listed next were all sequenced from one sample in a study of response to subunit inactivated influenza vaccine. TCRdb ran MiXCR on the RT-PCR reads and lists one entry per CDR3 protein. The sample carries roughly 170,000 distinct CDR3 sequences, 7.5% to 10% recorded once. The material sequenced was non-naive T cells sorted from PBMCs, taken on the day of vaccination. The receptors were sampled from a man aged 45-65 years who received an inactivated influenza vaccine.

This clonotype has ten or more counts. The J gene is TRBJ1-5, the V gene TRBV7-2; 10 bases are a match to TRBD1. The junction had 4 bases not matched to a gene; V was cut back by 4 bases and J by 4 bases. Germline CDR1 is SGHTA and CDR2 is FQGNSA. The CDR3 totals 15 residues. This CDR3 reads CASSSGTGANQPQHF. The CDR3 region has the DNA TGTGCCAGCAGCTCGGGGACAGGGGCGAATCAGCCCCAGCATTTT.

This clonotype was observed a few times. This rearrangement joins TRBV20-1 to TRBJ2-7; TRBD1 might be the D (6 bases). Germline V gives CDR1 DFQATT, CDR2 SNEGSKA (reference sequence). The CDR3 has 14 amino acids. The V end was cut by 8 bases, the J end by 4 bases, with 21 bases between. As DNA, the CDR3 is TGCAGTCCCCCCAAAACAGGGTATAGATACGAGCAGTACTTC. Translating it yields CSPPKTGYRYEQYF.

This clonotype was found many times. The chain has TRBV28 and TRBJ2-7, with TRBD1 matching 10 bases. The CDR3 is 15 residues long. J was trimmed by 5 bases and V by 6 bases; bases with no gene match: 10. CDR1 MDHEN and CDR2 SYDVKM come from the germline V gene. CDR3 nucleotides: TGTGCCAGCAGCTACACGGGACAGGGGAACCACGAGCAGTACTTC. Protein sequence: CASSYTGQGNHEQYF.

This clonotype has only a few counts. CDR3 nucleotides: TGTGCCAGCAGTCTGGGCCCGCCTTACAATGAGCAGTTCTTC. Encoded protein: CASSLGPPYNEQFF. V is TRBV6-4 and J is TRBJ2-1; no definite D call. The CDR3 is 14 residues long. Germline loops: CDR1 MRHNA, CDR2 SNTAGT. V was cut by 5 bases and J by 4 bases, with 12 bases left in between.

The sample holds a few counts of this clonotype. The chain is built from TRBV9 and TRBJ2-7; 9 bases align to TRBD1. V gave up 0 bases and J gave up 3 bases; unmatched junction bases: 4. This CDR3 region has 15 residues. Germline V gene sequence: CDR1 SGDLS, CDR2 YYNGEE. The CDR3 is CASSVETGGYYEQYF. Here the CDR3 DNA reads TGTGCCAGCAGCGTAGAGACAGGGGGGTACTACGAGCAGTACTTC. The whole variable domain, remainder taken from reference TRBV9 and TRBJ2-7, is DSGVTQTPKHLITATGQRVTLRCSPRSGDLSVYWYQQSLDQGLQFLIQYYNGEERAKGNILERFSAQQFPDLHSELNLSSLELGDSALYFCASSVETGGYYEQYFGPGTRLTVT.